Listed below are T cell receptor beta chains from one sample, sequenced in a study of blood T cells in healthy people across ages. TCRdb reprocessed the 5' RACE reads via MiXCR and lists one record per CDR3 protein. The top ten clones hold roughly 3.8% of a sample with approximately 800,000 distinct CDR3 sequences, roughly 25% of them seen once. The same specimen was also included in a second study, on T cells of mothers and their children.

Material: blood. These receptors all come from a boy younger than 18 in good health. CDR3s include the opening cysteine and the closing phenylalanine or tryptophan.

>13|TRBV27|TRBJ2-2
CASSLGFTGELFF
>15|TRBV20-1|TRBJ2-3
CSAPDTTYYTDTQYF
>13|TRBV21-1|NA
CASSKFRGETQYF
>14|TRBV12-3/TRBV12-4|TRBJ2-3
CASSFRGVPDTQYF
>16|TRBV28|TRBJ2-1
CASSRAGLGGYNEQFF
>16|TRBV7-2|TRBJ2-2
CASSLARTANTGELFF
>14|TRBV10-3|TRBJ2-7
CAIRTSGTSYEQYF
>17|TRBV7-7|TRBJ2-4
CASTSYQGGRAKNIQYF
>15|TRBV12-3/TRBV12-4|TRBJ2-2
CASSSPDHNTGELFF
>14|TRBV24-1|TRBJ1-2
CATSDSRRFYGYTF
>13|TRBV2|TRBJ2-7
CASSVYEGLEQYF
>15|TRBV7-6|TRBJ2-5
CASSPPTGAQETQYF
>15|TRBV12-3/TRBV12-4|TRBJ2-5
CASSLDGLVRETQYF
>17|TRBV14|TRBJ1-2
CASSPRQGILEVRGYTF
>12|TRBV29-1|TRBJ2-3
CSVADGTDTQYF
>15|TRBV7-2|TRBJ2-1
CASSFGGGPSNEQFF
>15|TRBV9|TRBJ1-6
CASSIGQGLNSLLHF
>15|TRBV7-9|TRBJ2-2
CASSFDRATTGELFF
>18|TRBV5-1|TRBJ2-2
CASSLAGTGGSSTGELFF
>13|TRBV9|TRBJ1-4
CASSVDLGEKLFF